This is a list of T cell receptor beta chains from one sample in a study of Ad26.COV2.S vaccination and SARS-CoV-2 variants. Profiling relied on immunoSEQ multiplex PCR, and the TCRdb table lists in-frame clones only, not all of them. The sample holds 350,000 to 400,000 clones, more than 85% seen once. Sequencing was performed on peripheral blood, taken in a trial of Ad26.COV2.S vaccine versus placebo. All receptors derive from a person aged 18-65 years who received the Ad26.COV2.S COVID-19 vaccine or a placebo. The CDR3 runs from the conserved cysteine through the conserved F or W. The D gene is left open where the match is weak. A row's size may be missing; if present it is once, few, many or a size class.

d_gene: TRBD1
j_gene: TRBJ2-7
v_gene: TRBV4-1
abundance: -
CDR3nt: TGCGCCAGCAGCCACGGACAGGGTCCATCCTACGAGCAGTACTTC
CDR3aa: CASSHGQGPSYEQYF

d_gene: -
j_gene: TRBJ2-1
v_gene: TRBV6-4
abundance: -
CDR3nt: TGTGCCAGCAGTCGGGACGGTTTCAATGAGCAGTTCTTC
CDR3aa: CASSRDGFNEQFF

d_gene: TRBD1
j_gene: TRBJ2-7
v_gene: TRBV4-1
abundance: -
CDR3nt: TGCGCCAGCAGCCATGACAGGACAGGGGGCAGCTACGAGCAGTACTTC
CDR3aa: CASSHDRTGGSYEQYF

d_gene: TRBD1
j_gene: TRBJ1-2
v_gene: TRBV27
abundance: -
CDR3nt: TGTGCCAGCAGTTTATATCAGCCCCGGACAGGCCCTCCGGATGGCTACACCTTC
CDR3aa: CASSLYQPRTGPPDGYTF

d_gene: -
j_gene: TRBJ1-2
v_gene: TRBV3-1/TRBV3-2
abundance: -
CDR3nt: TGTGCCAGCAGCCAAGCCACAGGGACCAACTATGGCTACACCTTC
CDR3aa: CASSQATGTNYGYTF

d_gene: -
j_gene: TRBJ1-5
v_gene: TRBV30
abundance: -
CDR3nt: TGTGCCTGGAGTGTACCTGGTTTTTCGGGTCAGCCCCAGCATTTT
CDR3aa: CAWSVPGFSGQPQHF

d_gene: -
j_gene: TRBJ1-3
v_gene: TRBV9
abundance: -
CDR3nt: TGTGCCAGCAGCGTAGATGCACGGACCTCTGGAAACACCATATATTTT
CDR3aa: CASSVDARTSGNTIYF

d_gene: -
j_gene: TRBJ2-2
v_gene: TRBV5-1
abundance: -
CDR3nt: TGCGCCAGCAGCCATGACAGCATTACTAACACCGGGGAGCTGTTTTTT
CDR3aa: CASSHDSITNTGELFF

d_gene: -
j_gene: TRBJ1-2
v_gene: TRBV25-1
abundance: -
CDR3nt: TGTGCCAGCGGAGGGACCAACTATGGCTACACCTTC
CDR3aa: CASGGTNYGYTF

d_gene: TRBD1
j_gene: TRBJ1-5
v_gene: TRBV6-1
abundance: -
CDR3nt: TGTGCCAGCAGGGAAGGGACAGGCAATCAGCCCCAGCATTTT
CDR3aa: CASREGTGNQPQHF

d_gene: -
j_gene: TRBJ2-1
v_gene: TRBV12-5
abundance: -
CDR3nt: TGTGCTAGTGGTTTGGTTCCGGGGCCCCCCTACAATGAGCAGTTCTTC
CDR3aa: CASGLVPGPPYNEQFF

d_gene: -
j_gene: TRBJ2-3
v_gene: TRBV11-2
abundance: -
CDR3nt: TGTGCCAGCAGCATTCAGGAGGGGCTCAGCACAGATACGCAGTATTTT
CDR3aa: CASSIQEGLSTDTQYF

d_gene: -
j_gene: TRBJ1-4
v_gene: TRBV7-9
abundance: -
CDR3nt: TGTGCCAGCAGCCCACCTCGGGGGACTGAAAAACTGTTTTTT
CDR3aa: CASSPPRGTEKLFF

d_gene: -
j_gene: TRBJ2-1
v_gene: TRBV5-1
abundance: -
CDR3nt: TGCGCCAGCAGCTCCTCTGGGGGGAAATCCTACAATGAGCAGTTCTTC
CDR3aa: CASSSSGGKSYNEQFF

d_gene: TRBD2
j_gene: TRBJ2-3
v_gene: TRBV5-1
abundance: -
CDR3nt: TGCGCCAGCAGCTTGGATTCTAGCGGGGGGACCACAGATACGCAGTATTTT
CDR3aa: CASSLDSSGGTTDTQYF

d_gene: -
j_gene: TRBJ1-2
v_gene: TRBV7-2
abundance: -
CDR3nt: TGTGCCAGCAGCTTAGCGCTGGGTGGCTACACCTTC
CDR3aa: CASSLALGGYTF

d_gene: TRBD1
j_gene: TRBJ2-7
v_gene: TRBV2
abundance: -
CDR3nt: TGTGCCAGCAGACCGCACGGACAGGGGGCCGCCTACGAGCAGTACTTC
CDR3aa: CASRPHGQGAAYEQYF

d_gene: -
j_gene: TRBJ2-5
v_gene: TRBV30
abundance: -
CDR3nt: TGTGCCTGGACCCCGGGCAGGCAAGAGACCCAGTACTTC
CDR3aa: CAWTPGRQETQYF

d_gene: -
j_gene: TRBJ2-7
v_gene: TRBV6-6
abundance: -
CDR3nt: TGTGCCAGCAGACAGACTGCCGGGGAGCAGTACTTC
CDR3aa: CASRQTAGEQYF

d_gene: -
j_gene: TRBJ1-1
v_gene: TRBV7-9
abundance: -
CDR3nt: TGTGCCAGCAGCTACACGACGGTAAACACTGAAGCTTTCTTT
CDR3aa: CASSYTTVNTEAFF

d_gene: -
j_gene: TRBJ1-5
v_gene: TRBV4-1
abundance: -
CDR3nt: TGCGCCAGCAGCCAAGCTGAGAATCAGCCCCAGCATTTT
CDR3aa: CASSQAENQPQHF

d_gene: -
j_gene: TRBJ2-2
v_gene: TRBV13
abundance: -
CDR3nt: TGTGCCAGCAGCTTAGGGGACGTCCTCACCGGGGAGCTGTTTTTT
CDR3aa: CASSLGDVLTGELFF

d_gene: -
j_gene: TRBJ1-1
v_gene: TRBV10-3
abundance: -
CDR3nt: TGTGCCACCAGGGCCATGAACACTGAAGCTTTCTTT
CDR3aa: CATRAMNTEAFF

d_gene: -
j_gene: TRBJ2-7
v_gene: TRBV11-2
abundance: -
CDR3nt: TGTGCCAGCACCCCTCCGAGTTCCTACGAGCAGTACTTC
CDR3aa: CASTPPSSYEQYF

d_gene: -
j_gene: TRBJ1-1
v_gene: TRBV11-2
abundance: -
CDR3nt: TGTGCCAGCAGGGGGCGGGGGCGCGGCACTGAAGCTTTCTTT
CDR3aa: CASRGRGRGTEAFF

d_gene: -
j_gene: TRBJ2-7
v_gene: TRBV6-6
abundance: -
CDR3nt: TGTGCCAGCAGGCACGGCAGACTAGTCGCCTACGAGCAGTACTTC
CDR3aa: CASRHGRLVAYEQYF

d_gene: -
j_gene: TRBJ1-5
v_gene: TRBV5-1
abundance: -
CDR3nt: TGCGCCAGCGCCCAGGGACCTAATCAGCCCCAGCATTTT
CDR3aa: CASAQGPNQPQHF

d_gene: -
j_gene: TRBJ2-1
v_gene: TRBV5-1
abundance: -
CDR3nt: TGCGCCAGCGCCCGGGCTATGGGCTCCTACAATGAGCAGTTCTTC
CDR3aa: CASARAMGSYNEQFF

d_gene: -
j_gene: TRBJ1-6
v_gene: TRBV7-9
abundance: -
CDR3nt: TGTGCCAGCAGCTGGAGCGGGGGAGCAAATTCACCCCTCCACTTT
CDR3aa: CASSWSGGANSPLHF

d_gene: -
j_gene: TRBJ2-3
v_gene: TRBV20-1
abundance: -
CDR3nt: TGCAGTGCTGCCCGGGGGGATACGCAGTATTTT
CDR3aa: CSAARGDTQYF

d_gene: -
j_gene: TRBJ1-1
v_gene: TRBV6-5
abundance: -
CDR3nt: TGTGCCAGCAGCCAGGGGATCCGCACTGAAGCTTTCTTT
CDR3aa: CASSQGIRTEAFF

d_gene: -
j_gene: TRBJ1-1
v_gene: TRBV18
abundance: -
CDR3nt: TGTGCCAGCTCCCTCTACACTGAAGCTTTCTTT
CDR3aa: CASSLYTEAFF

d_gene: -
j_gene: TRBJ2-2
v_gene: TRBV7-2
abundance: -
CDR3nt: TGTGCCAGCAGCCTGGGTCACGGGGATAGTCCCGGGGAGCTGTTTTTT
CDR3aa: CASSLGHGDSPGELFF

d_gene: TRBD1
j_gene: TRBJ1-2
v_gene: TRBV6-4
abundance: -
CDR3nt: TGTGCCAGCAGTTTACTCGCAGGGGGCGCTTATGGCTACACCTTC
CDR3aa: CASSLLAGGAYGYTF

d_gene: TRBD2
j_gene: TRBJ2-1
v_gene: TRBV6-5
abundance: -
CDR3nt: TGTGCCAGCAGTTACGCTCTAGCGGGGGCTGAGCAGTTCTTC
CDR3aa: CASSYALAGAEQFF

d_gene: TRBD1
j_gene: TRBJ2-4
v_gene: TRBV6-6
abundance: -
CDR3nt: TGTGCCAGCAGTCGCGGGACAGGGGCGCGGGTCAAAAACATTCAGTACTTC
CDR3aa: CASSRGTGARVKNIQYF

d_gene: -
j_gene: TRBJ2-5
v_gene: TRBV25-1
abundance: -
CDR3nt: TGTGCCAGCAGTTGGGGGGAAGAGACCCAGTACTTC
CDR3aa: CASSWGEETQYF

d_gene: -
j_gene: TRBJ2-7
v_gene: TRBV7-2
abundance: -
CDR3nt: TGTGCCAGCAGCCAGACTAGGTCTTCCCACGAGCAGTACTTC
CDR3aa: CASSQTRSSHEQYF

d_gene: -
j_gene: TRBJ1-2
v_gene: TRBV6-1
abundance: -
CDR3nt: TGTGCCAGCAGTGAAGGACAGTATCTTGGCGGCTACACCTTC
CDR3aa: CASSEGQYLGGYTF

d_gene: TRBD1
j_gene: TRBJ2-7
v_gene: TRBV6-6
abundance: -
CDR3nt: TGTGCCAGCAGTCCCAGGGGGTACTACGAGCAGTACTTC
CDR3aa: CASSPRGYYEQYF

d_gene: -
j_gene: TRBJ2-1
v_gene: TRBV19
abundance: -
CDR3nt: TGTGCCAGTCGAGGGGGTAGCTCCTACAATGAGCAGTTCTTC
CDR3aa: CASRGGSSYNEQFF

d_gene: -
j_gene: TRBJ2-3
v_gene: TRBV18
abundance: -
CDR3nt: TGTGCCAGCTCACTTGAGCGGGTTCGGTTGACAGATACGCAGTATTTT
CDR3aa: CASSLERVRLTDTQYF

d_gene: -
j_gene: TRBJ2-7
v_gene: TRBV7-9
abundance: -
CDR3nt: TGTGCCAGCAGCTTAGTAGGGAGCGACGAGCAGTACTTC
CDR3aa: CASSLVGSDEQYF

d_gene: -
j_gene: TRBJ2-6
v_gene: TRBV5-4
abundance: -
CDR3nt: TGTGCCAGCAGATCCCCGGGACCCGGCTCTGGGGCCAACGTCCTGACTTTC
CDR3aa: CASRSPGPGSGANVLTF

d_gene: -
j_gene: TRBJ2-1
v_gene: TRBV4-1
abundance: -
CDR3nt: TGCGCCAGCAGCCCAGGGACCCGACTCAGAAATGAGCAGTTCTTC
CDR3aa: CASSPGTRLRNEQFF

d_gene: TRBD1
j_gene: TRBJ1-2
v_gene: TRBV5-1
abundance: -
CDR3nt: TGCGCCAGCAGCCAGGCCTCGGGACAGGGGGCGCAAGGCTACACCTTC
CDR3aa: CASSQASGQGAQGYTF

d_gene: -
j_gene: TRBJ1-4
v_gene: TRBV2
abundance: -
CDR3nt: TGTGCCAGCAGGAGGGCCCCAAATGAAAAACTGTTTTTT
CDR3aa: CASRRAPNEKLFF

d_gene: -
j_gene: TRBJ2-1
v_gene: TRBV4-3
abundance: -
CDR3nt: TGCGCCAGCAGCCAAGAACTCCTGGTCCGGGGATTGCACAATGAGCAGTTCTTC
CDR3aa: CASSQELLVRGLHNEQFF

d_gene: -
j_gene: TRBJ2-1
v_gene: TRBV5-6
abundance: -
CDR3nt: TGTGCCAGCAGCTTGGGGGGCTCCTACAATGAGCAGTTCTTC
CDR3aa: CASSLGGSYNEQFF

d_gene: TRBD2
j_gene: TRBJ2-5
v_gene: TRBV3-1/TRBV3-2
abundance: once
CDR3nt: TGTGCCAGCAGCCAAGAGGCGGGGGGGCCGGGGACCCAGTACTTC
CDR3aa: CASSQEAGGPGTQYF